The 12 T cell receptor beta chains below were found in one sample sequenced in a study of blood T cell repertoires in COVID-19. This table comes from immunoSEQ multiplex PCR, and its TCRdb copy is limited to in-frame clones, with some not included. The table lists 95,000 to 150,000 clones, around 78% of them singletons. Sequences were obtained from peripheral blood. All receptors come from a man aged 70 or older with acute or convalescent COVID-19.

The V and J genes are TRBV4-2 and TRBJ1-3; 7 bases match TRBD1. The ends lost 0 bases at V and 3 bases at J; junction bases unmatched: 11. The CDR3 contains 18 residues. The germline CDR1 and CDR2 sequences are LGHNA and YNFKEQ. The CDR3 reads CASSQDGGVTGFGNTIYF. CDR3 in DNA: TGTGCCAGCAGCCAAGATGGGGGAGTGACAGGGTTTGGAAACACCATATATTTT.

The chain carries TRBV6-6 and TRBJ1-2, with 7 bases fitting TRBD1. V lost 2 bases to trimming and J lost 3 bases; unmatched junction nucleotides: 9. The CDR3 has 16 residues. Looked up from germline, CDR1 is MNHNY and CDR2 is SVGAGI (reference sequence). CDR3 residues: CASSYPLRTGDYGYTF. The CDR3 bases are TGTGCCAGCAGTTACCCACTCAGGACAGGAGACTATGGCTACACCTTC.

The chain joins TRBV19 to TRBJ1-1; 10 bases are a match to TRBD1. J lost 2 bases, V lost 4 bases, and 4 bases had no gene match. This CDR3 is 15 amino acids long. In germline, CDR1 is LNHDA, CDR2 SQIVND (reference sequence). The CDR3 coding sequence is TGTGCCAGTAGTACAGACAGGGGGCCCAACACTGAAGCTTTCTTT. Protein product: CASSTDRGPNTEAFF.

The chain combines TRBV7-9 with TRBJ1-1; D is unresolved. This CDR3 spans 15 amino acids. Germline-derived CDR1 and CDR2 are SEHNR and FQNEAQ (reference sequence). V was cut by 5 bases and J by 1 base, with 14 bases left in between. CDR3 bases: TGTGCCAGCAGCCGCCGGCGGCGAGCGAACACTGAAGCTTTCTTT. Translating it yields CASSRRRRANTEAFF.

This chain uses TRBV19 with TRBJ1-4, with TRBD1 matching 9 bases. The germline V gene has CDR1 LNHDA and CDR2 SQIVND (reference sequence). This CDR3 spans 15 amino acids. Losses at the gene ends were 5 bases for V and 7 bases for J; bases not matched to a gene: 8. The CDR3 DNA is TGTGCCAGTAGTTTCGCCGGGACAGGGTCTGAAAAACTGTTTTTT. Translating it yields CASSFAGTGSEKLFF. The full variable domain, in which reference TRBV19 and TRBJ1-4 provide the parts outside the CDR3, is DGGITQSPKYLFRKEGQNVTLSCEQNLNHDAMYWYRQDPGQGLRLIYYSQIVNDFQKGDIAEGYSVSREKKESFPLTVTSAQKNPTAFYLCASSFAGTGSEKLFFGSGTQLSVL.

The rearrangement joins TRBV19 to TRBJ1-5, with 7 bases matching TRBD1. V dropped 10 bases and J dropped 3; count of bases not matched to a gene: 12. Germline V gene lookup returns CDR1 LNHDA and CDR2 SQIVND (reference sequence). This CDR3 region has 15 residues. CDR3 in amino acids: CATTTDGQVNQPQHF. The CDR3 DNA follows: TGTGCCACAACAACCGACGGACAGGTCAATCAGCCCCAGCATTTT. Based on the CDR3 plus reference TRBV19 and TRBJ1-5, the full variable domain is DGGITQSPKYLFRKEGQNVTLSCEQNLNHDAMYWYRQDPGQGLRLIYYSQIVNDFQKGDIAEGYSVSREKKESFPLTVTSAQKNPTAFYLCATTTDGQVNQPQHFGDGTRLSIL.

The rearrangement joins TRBV27 to TRBJ1-5, with 8 bases that match TRBD1. Germline V gene sequence: CDR1 MNHEY, CDR2 SMNVEV (reference sequence). With V trimmed by 2 bases and J by 2 bases, 5 bases remained unmatched. The CDR3 runs 16 residues. CDR3 protein: CASSLLPGGRNQPQHF. CDR3 nucleotides: TGTGCCAGCAGTTTACTCCCAGGGGGCCGCAATCAGCCCCAGCATTTT.

Only one count was recorded for this clone. V gene TRBV6-2 or TRBV6-3 combines with J gene TRBJ1-2; D remains unclear. Trimming removed 2 bases at V and 4 bases at J, with 8 bases between. Germline V gene lookup returns CDR1 MNHEY and CDR2 SVGEGT. This CDR3 is built from 13 residues. For the CDR3, the DNA is TGTGCCAGCAGTTACAGTAACAGCTATGGCTACACCTTC. It codes for CASSYSNSYGYTF.

This clone has only a few counts. The chain recombines TRBV6-4 with TRBJ2-3; D gene uncertain. The CDR3 contains 17 residues. Deletions cut 4 bases from V and 0 bases from J, with 17 bases between. Germline values: CDR1 MRHNA, CDR2 SNTAGT. The CDR3 nucleotides are TGTGCCAGCAGTGCCCAACACGGAGCCTTTAGCACAGATACGCAGTATTTT. Translated: CASSAQHGAFSTDTQYF.

The chain couples TRBV6-1 to TRBJ1-2; D is possibly TRBD1 (6 bases). Germline V gene data show CDR1 as MNHNS and CDR2 as SASEGT. The length of the CDR3 is 14 residues. The V and J ends lost 2 bases and 4 bases respectively, with 11 bases between them. CDR3 sequence: CASSEPQGVYGYTF. In DNA, the CDR3 is TGTGCCAGCAGTGAACCACAGGGAGTCTATGGCTACACCTTC.

The chain couples TRBV7-3 to TRBJ2-1; 8 bases match TRBD1. Trimming took 5 bases from V and 8 from J; bases not matched to a gene: 11. Germline-derived CDR1 and CDR2 are SGHTA and FQGTGA. The CDR3 is 15 residues long. CDR3 bases: TGTGCCAGCAGCGCGTACGGACAGGGAATGGATGAGCAGTTCTTC. Encoded protein: CASSAYGQGMDEQFF. Full variable domain (rest looked up from reference TRBV7-3 and TRBJ2-1): GAGVSQTPSNKVTEKGKYVELRCDPISGHTALYWYRQSLGQGPEFLIYFQGTGAADDSGLPNDRFFAVRPEGSVSTLKIQRTERGDSAVYLCASSAYGQGMDEQFFGPGTRLTVL.

V is TRBV6-2 or TRBV6-3 and J is TRBJ2-2, with 10 bases identical to TRBD2. V lost 5 bases, J lost 0 bases, and 3 bases stayed unmatched. Germline V CDR1 and CDR2: MNHEY, SVGEGT. The CDR3 is 16 amino acids. CDR3 sequence (DNA): TGTGCCAGCAGTCCACTAGCGGGATCGAACACCGGGGAGCTGTTTTTT. Protein sequence: CASSPLAGSNTGELFF.